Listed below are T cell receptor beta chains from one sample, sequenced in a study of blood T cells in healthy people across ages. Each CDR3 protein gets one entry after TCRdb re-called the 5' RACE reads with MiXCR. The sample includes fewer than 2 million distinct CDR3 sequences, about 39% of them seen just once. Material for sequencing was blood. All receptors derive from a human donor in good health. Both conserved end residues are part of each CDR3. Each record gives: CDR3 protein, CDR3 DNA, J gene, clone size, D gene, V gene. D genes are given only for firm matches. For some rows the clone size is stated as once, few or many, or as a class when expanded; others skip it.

CDR3 protein: CASSLGAASSYEQYF
CDR3 DNA: TGTGCCAGCAGCTTAGGGGCAGCGAGCTCCTACGAGCAGTACTTC
J gene: TRBJ2-7
clone size: few
D gene: -
V gene: TRBV7-9

CDR3 protein: CASSLATSGSLSPMKQFF
CDR3 DNA: TGTGCCAGCAGCTTAGCGACTAGCGGGTCCCTTAGCCCAATGAAGCAGTTCTTC
J gene: TRBJ2-1
clone size: few
D gene: TRBD2
V gene: TRBV7-6

CDR3 protein: CSARETTKNIQYF
CDR3 DNA: TGCAGTGCTAGGGAAACAACCAAAAACATTCAGTACTTC
J gene: TRBJ2-4
clone size: few
D gene: -
V gene: TRBV20-1

CDR3 protein: CATSDLRGPATYNEQFF
CDR3 DNA: TGTGCCACCAGTGATCTCAGGGGACCTGCTACCTACAATGAGCAGTTCTTC
J gene: TRBJ2-1
clone size: -
D gene: -
V gene: TRBV24-1

CDR3 protein: CASSLALDFRLPDTQYF
CDR3 DNA: TGTGCCAGCAGCTTAGCGTTAGACTTCCGACTTCCAGATACGCAGTATTTT
J gene: TRBJ2-3
clone size: -
D gene: -
V gene: TRBV7-9

CDR3 protein: CASSSWSGGAYNEQFF
CDR3 DNA: TGCGCCAGCAGCAGCTGGAGCGGGGGGGCGTACAATGAGCAGTTCTTC
J gene: TRBJ2-1
clone size: -
D gene: TRBD2
V gene: TRBV4-3

CDR3 protein: CSVEGTLGDQETQYF
CDR3 DNA: TGCAGCGTTGAAGGGACTCTAGGGGACCAAGAGACCCAGTACTTC
J gene: TRBJ2-5
clone size: -
D gene: -
V gene: TRBV29-1

CDR3 protein: CAWSVPQGRGYTF
CDR3 DNA: TGTGCCTGGAGTGTACCACAGGGTCGAGGCTACACCTTC
J gene: TRBJ1-2
clone size: -
D gene: -
V gene: TRBV30

CDR3 protein: CAWSVRTSGAYNEQFF
CDR3 DNA: TGTGCCTGGAGTGTAAGGACTAGCGGGGCTTACAATGAGCAGTTCTTC
J gene: TRBJ2-1
clone size: -
D gene: TRBD2
V gene: TRBV30

CDR3 protein: CAGSSLYEQFF
CDR3 DNA: TGTGCCGGCAGCTCCCTATATGAGCAGTTCTTC
J gene: TRBJ2-1
clone size: -
D gene: -
V gene: TRBV7-2

CDR3 protein: CASSALQEYEQYF
CDR3 DNA: TGTGCCAGCAGTGCCCTACAGGAGTACGAGCAGTACTTC
J gene: TRBJ2-7
clone size: -
D gene: -
V gene: TRBV2

CDR3 protein: CASSLAPAGAYEAFF
CDR3 DNA: TGTGCCAGCAGCTTAGCTCCAGCAGGGGCTTATGAAGCTTTCTTT
J gene: TRBJ1-1
clone size: -
D gene: -
V gene: TRBV7-2

CDR3 protein: CAISDPNRGSSYNEQFF
CDR3 DNA: TGTGCCATCAGTGACCCGAACAGGGGGTCGTCCTACAATGAGCAGTTCTTC
J gene: TRBJ2-1
clone size: few
D gene: TRBD1
V gene: TRBV10-3

CDR3 protein: CASSTGQGATDTQYF
CDR3 DNA: TGTGCCAGCAGCACCGGACAGGGGGCCACAGATACGCAGTATTTT
J gene: TRBJ2-3
clone size: -
D gene: TRBD1
V gene: TRBV5-4

CDR3 protein: CASSYGFGGTVYEQYF
CDR3 DNA: TGTGCCAGCAGTTATGGCTTCGGGGGGACTGTCTACGAGCAGTACTTC
J gene: TRBJ2-7
clone size: few
D gene: TRBD2
V gene: TRBV6-5

CDR3 protein: CASSPDGFHEQFF
CDR3 DNA: TGTGCCAGCAGCCCGGACGGATTCCACGAGCAGTTCTTC
J gene: TRBJ2-1
clone size: few
D gene: -
V gene: TRBV5-5